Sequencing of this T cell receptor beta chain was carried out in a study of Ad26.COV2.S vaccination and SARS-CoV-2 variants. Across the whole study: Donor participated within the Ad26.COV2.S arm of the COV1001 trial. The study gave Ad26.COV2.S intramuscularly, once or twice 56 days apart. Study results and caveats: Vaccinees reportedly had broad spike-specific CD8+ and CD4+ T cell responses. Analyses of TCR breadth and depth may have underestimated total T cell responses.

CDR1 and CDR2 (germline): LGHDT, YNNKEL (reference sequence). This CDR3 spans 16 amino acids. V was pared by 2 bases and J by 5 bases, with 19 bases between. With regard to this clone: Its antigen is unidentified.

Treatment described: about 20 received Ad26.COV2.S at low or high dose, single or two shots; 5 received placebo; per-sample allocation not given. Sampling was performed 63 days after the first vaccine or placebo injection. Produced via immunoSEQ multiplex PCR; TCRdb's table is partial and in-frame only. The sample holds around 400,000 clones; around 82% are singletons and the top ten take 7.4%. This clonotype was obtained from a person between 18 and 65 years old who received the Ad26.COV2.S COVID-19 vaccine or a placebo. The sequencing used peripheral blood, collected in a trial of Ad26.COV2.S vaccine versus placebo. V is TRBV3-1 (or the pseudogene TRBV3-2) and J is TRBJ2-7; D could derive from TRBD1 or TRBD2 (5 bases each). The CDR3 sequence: CASSQPGPPIRNEQYF. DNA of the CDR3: TGTGCCAGCAGCCAACCGGGACCGCCGATTAGAAACGAGCAGTACTTC.